This T cell receptor (beta chain) was obtained from a study of T cell responses to AZD1222 COVID-19 vaccine. Study summary: Second-dose schedules of about 4 or about 12 weeks were combined. The study, taken as a whole, reports: When two AZD1222 doses had been given, Spike-specific TCR breadth and depth rose. Close to half of all spike-specific TCRs reportedly target regions of the variants that are unmutated. Repertoire collection took place solely once the T cell response had peaked.

As regards this clone: Antigen specificity is unknown.

Clones were read by immunoSEQ multiplex PCR, and TCRdb kept only the in-frame ones, dropping some. The sample includes under 150,000 clones, 93% of them seen just once. The sample was peripheral blood, taken on day 0 of AZD1222 vaccination. The TCR was taken from an adult in good health.

The CDR3 nucleotides are TGTGCCAGCAGTCCAAGACGGGGGGAGGCAGATACGCAGTATTTT. It translates to CASSPRRGEADTQYF. The chain has TRBV2 and TRBJ2-3, with TRBD2 matching over 7 bases. The V segment lost 5 bases and the J segment 4 bases; nucleotides outside the gene matches: 9. The CDR3 covers 15 residues. CDR1 and CDR2 (germline): SNHLY, FYNNEI.